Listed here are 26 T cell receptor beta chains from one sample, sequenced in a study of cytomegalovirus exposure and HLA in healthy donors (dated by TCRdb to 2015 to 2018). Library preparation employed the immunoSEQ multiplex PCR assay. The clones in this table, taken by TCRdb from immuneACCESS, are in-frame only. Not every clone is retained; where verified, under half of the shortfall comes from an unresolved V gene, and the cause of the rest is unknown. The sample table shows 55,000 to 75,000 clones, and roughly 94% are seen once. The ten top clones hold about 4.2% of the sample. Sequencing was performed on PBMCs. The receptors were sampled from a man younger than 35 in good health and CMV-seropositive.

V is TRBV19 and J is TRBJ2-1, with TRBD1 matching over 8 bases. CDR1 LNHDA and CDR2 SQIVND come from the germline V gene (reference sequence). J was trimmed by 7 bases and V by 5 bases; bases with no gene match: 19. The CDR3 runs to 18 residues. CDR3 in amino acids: CASSREGARNRGLNEQFF. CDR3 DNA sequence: TGTGCCAGTAGTCGAGAAGGGGCGAGGAACAGGGGGTTAAATGAGCAGTTCTTC. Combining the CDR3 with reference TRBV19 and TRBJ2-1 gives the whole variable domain DGGITQSPKYLFRKEGQNVTLSCEQNLNHDAMYWYRQDPGQGLRLIYYSQIVNDFQKGDIAEGYSVSREKKESFPLTVTSAQKNPTAFYLCASSREGARNRGLNEQFFGPGTRLTVL.

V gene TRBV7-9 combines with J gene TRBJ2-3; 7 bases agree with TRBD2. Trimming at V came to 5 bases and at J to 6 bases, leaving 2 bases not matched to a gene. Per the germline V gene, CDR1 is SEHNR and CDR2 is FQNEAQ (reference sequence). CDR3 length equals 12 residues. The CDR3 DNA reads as TGTGCCAGCAGCACTAGCGCGGATACGCAGTATTTT. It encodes CASSTSADTQYF.

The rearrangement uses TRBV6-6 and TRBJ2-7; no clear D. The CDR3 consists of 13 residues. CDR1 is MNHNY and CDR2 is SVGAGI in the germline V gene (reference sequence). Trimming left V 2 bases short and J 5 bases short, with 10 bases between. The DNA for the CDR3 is TGTGCCAGCAGTTACCTCAGACATGACGAGCAGTACTTC. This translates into CASSYLRHDEQYF.

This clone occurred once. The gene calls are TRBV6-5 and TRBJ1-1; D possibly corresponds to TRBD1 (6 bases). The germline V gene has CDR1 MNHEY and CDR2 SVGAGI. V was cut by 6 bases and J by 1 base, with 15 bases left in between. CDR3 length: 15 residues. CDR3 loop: CASRSPGHENTEAFF. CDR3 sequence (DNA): TGTGCCAGCAGATCCCCGGGACACGAGAACACTGAAGCTTTCTTT.

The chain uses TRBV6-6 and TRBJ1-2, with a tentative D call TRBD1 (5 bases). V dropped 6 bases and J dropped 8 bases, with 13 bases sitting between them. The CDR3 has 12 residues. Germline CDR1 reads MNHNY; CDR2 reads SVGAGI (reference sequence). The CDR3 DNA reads TGTGCCAGCAGCCCGGACATCTCGGGCTACACCTTC. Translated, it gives CASSPDISGYTF.

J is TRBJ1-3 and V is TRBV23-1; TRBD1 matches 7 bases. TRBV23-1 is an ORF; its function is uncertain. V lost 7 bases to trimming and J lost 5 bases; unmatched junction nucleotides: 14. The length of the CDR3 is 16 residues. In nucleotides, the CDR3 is TGCGCCAGCACCCAACGGGACAGTCCCGCCAGAAACACCATATATTTT. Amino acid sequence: CASTQRDSPARNTIYF.

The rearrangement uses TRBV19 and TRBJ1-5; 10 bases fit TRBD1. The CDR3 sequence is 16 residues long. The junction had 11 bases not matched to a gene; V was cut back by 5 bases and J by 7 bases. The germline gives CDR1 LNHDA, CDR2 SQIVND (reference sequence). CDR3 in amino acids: CASSLLTGGPQQPQHF. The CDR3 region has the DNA TGTGCCAGTAGTCTCCTGACAGGGGGCCCACAACAGCCCCAGCATTTT.

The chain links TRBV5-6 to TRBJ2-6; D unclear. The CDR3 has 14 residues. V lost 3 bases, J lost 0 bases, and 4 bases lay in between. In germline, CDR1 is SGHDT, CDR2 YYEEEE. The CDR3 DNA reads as TGTGCCAGCAGCTACATCTCTGGGGCCAACGTCCTGACTTTC. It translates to CASSYISGANVLTF. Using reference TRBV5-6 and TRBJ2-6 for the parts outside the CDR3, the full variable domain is DAGVTQSPTHLIKTRGQQVTLRCSPKSGHDTVSWYQQALGQGPQFIFQYYEEEERQRGNFPDRFSGHQFPNYSSELNVNALLLGDSALYLCASSYISGANVLTFGAGSRLTVL.

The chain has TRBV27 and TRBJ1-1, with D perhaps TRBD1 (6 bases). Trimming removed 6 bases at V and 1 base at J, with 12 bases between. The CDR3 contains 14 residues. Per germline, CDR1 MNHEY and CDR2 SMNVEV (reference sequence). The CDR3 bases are TGTGCCAGCAGGCTGGGACACTCGAACACTGAAGCTTTCTTT. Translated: CASRLGHSNTEAFF.

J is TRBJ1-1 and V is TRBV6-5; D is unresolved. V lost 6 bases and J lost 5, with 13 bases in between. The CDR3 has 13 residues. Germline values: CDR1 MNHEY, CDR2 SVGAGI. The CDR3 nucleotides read TGTGCCAGCAGACTAAGACTAACAACTGAAGCTTTCTTT. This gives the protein CASRLRLTTEAFF.

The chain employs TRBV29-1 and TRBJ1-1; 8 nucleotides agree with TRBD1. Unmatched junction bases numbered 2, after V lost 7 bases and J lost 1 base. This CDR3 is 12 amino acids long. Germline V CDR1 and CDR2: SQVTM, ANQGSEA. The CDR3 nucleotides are TGCAGCGCAGACAGGGGGAACACTGAAGCTTTCTTT. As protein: CSADRGNTEAFF. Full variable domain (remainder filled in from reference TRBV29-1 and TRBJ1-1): SAVISQKPSRDICQRGTSLTIQCQVDSQVTMMFWYRQQPGQSLTLIATANQGSEATYESGFVIDKFPISRPNLTFSTLTVSNMSPEDSSIYLCSADRGNTEAFFGQGTRLTVV.

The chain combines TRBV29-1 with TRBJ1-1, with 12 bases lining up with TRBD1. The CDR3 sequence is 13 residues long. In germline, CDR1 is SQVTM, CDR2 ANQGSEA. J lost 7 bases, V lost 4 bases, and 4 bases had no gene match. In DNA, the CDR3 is TGCAGCGTTGGGGGACAGGGGGCTGATGAAGCTTTCTTT. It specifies CSVGGQGADEAFF.

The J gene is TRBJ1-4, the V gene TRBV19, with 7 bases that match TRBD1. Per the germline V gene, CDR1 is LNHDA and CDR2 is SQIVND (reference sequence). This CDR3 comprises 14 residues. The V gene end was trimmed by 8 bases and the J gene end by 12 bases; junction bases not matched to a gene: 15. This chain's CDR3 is CASGRQGLGGQLFF. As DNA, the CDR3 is TGTGCCAGTGGTCGACAGGGCCTGGGTGGGCAACTGTTTTTT.

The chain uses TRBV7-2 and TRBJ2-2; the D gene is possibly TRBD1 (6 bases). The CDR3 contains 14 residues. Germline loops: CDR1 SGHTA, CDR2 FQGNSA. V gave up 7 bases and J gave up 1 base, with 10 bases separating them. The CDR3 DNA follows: TGTGCCAGCACTCTAGGGGGGAACACCGGGGAGCTGTTTTTT. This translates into CASTLGGNTGELFF. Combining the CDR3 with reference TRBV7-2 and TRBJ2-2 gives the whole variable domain GAGVSQSPSNKVTEKGKDVELRCDPISGHTALYWYRQSLGQGLEFLIYFQGNSAPDKSGLPSDRFSAERTGGSVSTLTIQRTQQEDSAVYLCASTLGGNTGELFFGEGSRLTVL.

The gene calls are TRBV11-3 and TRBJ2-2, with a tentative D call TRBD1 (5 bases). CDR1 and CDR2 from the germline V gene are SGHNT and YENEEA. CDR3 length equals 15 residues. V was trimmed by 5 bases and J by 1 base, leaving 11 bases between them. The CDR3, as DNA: TGTGCCAGCAGCAACAAAGACAGGAACACCGGGGAGCTGTTTTTT. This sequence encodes CASSNKDRNTGELFF.

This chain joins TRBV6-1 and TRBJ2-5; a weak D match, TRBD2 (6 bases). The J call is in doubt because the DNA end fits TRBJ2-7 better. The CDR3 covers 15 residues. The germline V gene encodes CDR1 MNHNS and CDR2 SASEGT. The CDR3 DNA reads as TGTGCCAGCAGTGAAGTTGAGGGTAGCGGAATCGAGCAGTACTTC. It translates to CASSEVEGSGIEQYF.

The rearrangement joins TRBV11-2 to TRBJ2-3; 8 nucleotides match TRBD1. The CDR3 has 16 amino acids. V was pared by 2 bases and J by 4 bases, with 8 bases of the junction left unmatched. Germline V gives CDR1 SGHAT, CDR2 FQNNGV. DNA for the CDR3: TGTGCCAGCAGCTTACACGGCGGACAGGGCGCAGATACGCAGTATTTT. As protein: CASSLHGGQGADTQYF. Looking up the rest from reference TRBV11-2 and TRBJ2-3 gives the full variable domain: EAGVAQSPRYKIIEKRQSVAFWCNPISGHATLYWYQQILGQGPKLLIQFQNNGVVDDSQLPKDRFSAERLKGVDSTLKIQPAKLEDSAVYLCASSLHGGQGADTQYFGPGTRLTVL.

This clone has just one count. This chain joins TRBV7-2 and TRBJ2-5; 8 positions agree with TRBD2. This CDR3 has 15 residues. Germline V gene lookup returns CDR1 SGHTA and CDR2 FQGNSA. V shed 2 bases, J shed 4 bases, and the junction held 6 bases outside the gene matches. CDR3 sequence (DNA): TGTGCCAGCAGCTTAACAGCGGGGGCGGGAGAGACCCAGTACTTC. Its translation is CASSLTAGAGETQYF.

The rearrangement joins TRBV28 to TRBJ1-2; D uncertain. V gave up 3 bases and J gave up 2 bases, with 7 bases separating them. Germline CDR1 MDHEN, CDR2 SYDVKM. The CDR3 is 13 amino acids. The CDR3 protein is CASSLARNYGYTF. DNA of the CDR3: TGTGCCAGCAGTTTGGCCAGAAACTATGGCTACACCTTC.

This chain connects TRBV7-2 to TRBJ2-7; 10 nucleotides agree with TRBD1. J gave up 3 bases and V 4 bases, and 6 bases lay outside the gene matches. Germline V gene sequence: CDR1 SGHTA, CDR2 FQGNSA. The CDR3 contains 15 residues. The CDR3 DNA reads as TGTGCCAGCAGCTGGCGGACAGGGGGGGACTACGAGCAGTACTTC. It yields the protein CASSWRTGGDYEQYF.

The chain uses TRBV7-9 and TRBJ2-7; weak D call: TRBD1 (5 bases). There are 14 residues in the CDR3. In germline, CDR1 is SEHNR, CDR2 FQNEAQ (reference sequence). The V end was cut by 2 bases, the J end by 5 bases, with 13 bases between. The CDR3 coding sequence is TGTGCCAGCAGCTTATCAGGGAAGTCAAACGAGCAGTACTTC. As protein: CASSLSGKSNEQYF.

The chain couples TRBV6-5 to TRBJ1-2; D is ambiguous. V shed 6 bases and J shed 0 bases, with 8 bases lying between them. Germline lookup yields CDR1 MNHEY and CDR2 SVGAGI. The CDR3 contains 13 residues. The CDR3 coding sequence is TGTGCCAGCAGGCAGTCGCCTAACTATGGCTACACCTTC. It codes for CASRQSPNYGYTF.

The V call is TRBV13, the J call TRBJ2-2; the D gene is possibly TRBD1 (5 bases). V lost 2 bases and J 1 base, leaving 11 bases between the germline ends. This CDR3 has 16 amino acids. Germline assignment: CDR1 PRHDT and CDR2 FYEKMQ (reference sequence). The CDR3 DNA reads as TGTGCCAGCAGCTTAAGCAGGGTCGGGAACACCGGGGAGCTGTTTTTT. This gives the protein CASSLSRVGNTGELFF.

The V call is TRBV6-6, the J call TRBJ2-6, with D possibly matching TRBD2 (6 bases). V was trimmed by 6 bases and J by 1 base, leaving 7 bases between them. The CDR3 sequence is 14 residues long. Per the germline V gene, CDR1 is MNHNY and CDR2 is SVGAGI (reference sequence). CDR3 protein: CASREGSGANVLTF. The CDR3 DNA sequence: TGTGCCAGCAGGGAGGGGTCTGGGGCCAACGTCCTGACTTTC.

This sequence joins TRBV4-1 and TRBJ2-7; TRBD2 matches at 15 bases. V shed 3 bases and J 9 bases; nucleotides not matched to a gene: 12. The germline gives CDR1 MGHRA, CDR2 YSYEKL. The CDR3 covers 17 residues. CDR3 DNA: TGCGCCAGCAGCCACCCCCTGAAGGGGGGACTAGCGGGAGGGCAGTACTTC. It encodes CASSHPLKGGLAGGQYF.

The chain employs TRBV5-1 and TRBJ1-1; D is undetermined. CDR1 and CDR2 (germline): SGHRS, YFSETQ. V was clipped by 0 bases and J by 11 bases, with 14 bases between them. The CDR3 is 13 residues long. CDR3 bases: TGCGCCAGCAGCTTGGGTCAGGAACAAAGGGCTTTCTTT. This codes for CASSLGQEQRAFF.